The rows below give T cell receptor beta chains drawn from one sample of a study of blood T cell repertoires in COVID-19. Sequencing was performed with immunoSEQ multiplex PCR; in TCRdb, only in-frame clones are kept and a portion is missing. The sample records more than 65,000 clones, 70% to 85% being singletons. Sequences were obtained from peripheral blood. All receptors derive from a woman between 50 and 59 years old with acute or convalescent COVID-19. The CDR3 runs from the conserved cysteine through the conserved F or W. The D gene is left open where the match is weak. Size values are once, few and many counts, or a class for expanded clones, and some rows have none.

cdr3_aa: CSVQGRKETQYF; cdr3_nt: TGCAGCGTCCAGGGGCGCAAAGAGACCCAGTACTTC; v_call: TRBV29-1; clone_size: -; j_call: TRBJ2-5; d_call: -
cdr3_aa: CASDDRTNQPQHF; cdr3_nt: TGTGCCAGTGATGACAGGACTAATCAGCCCCAGCATTTT; v_call: TRBV19; clone_size: -; j_call: TRBJ1-5; d_call: -
cdr3_aa: CASSSRGGYTF; cdr3_nt: TGTGCCAGCAGCTCCCGCGGTGGCTACACCTTC; v_call: TRBV11-1; clone_size: few; j_call: TRBJ1-2; d_call: -
cdr3_aa: CASSLSGFNYGYTF; cdr3_nt: TGTGCCAGCAGCTTGTCGGGATTTAACTATGGCTACACCTTC; v_call: TRBV12-1; clone_size: -; j_call: TRBJ1-2; d_call: -
cdr3_aa: CASSPGGRVHSPLHF; cdr3_nt: TGTGCCAGCAGCCCTGGGGGCAGGGTGCATTCACCCCTCCACTTT; v_call: TRBV7-2; clone_size: -; j_call: TRBJ1-6; d_call: -
cdr3_aa: CASRMTSGILYEQYF; cdr3_nt: TGTGCCAGCAGGATGACTAGCGGAATCCTTTACGAGCAGTACTTC; v_call: TRBV2; clone_size: -; j_call: TRBJ2-7; d_call: TRBD2
cdr3_aa: CSVEAEEPYEQYF; cdr3_nt: TGCAGCGTTGAGGCAGAAGAACCCTACGAGCAGTACTTC; v_call: TRBV29-1; clone_size: few; j_call: TRBJ2-7; d_call: -
cdr3_aa: CASSQGTFGGPVETQYF; cdr3_nt: TGTGCCAGCAGCCAAGGAACATTCGGGGGGCCGGTAGAGACCCAGTACTTC; v_call: TRBV3-1/TRBV3-2; clone_size: -; j_call: TRBJ2-5; d_call: -
cdr3_aa: CASSLDVPALRGHSPLHF; cdr3_nt: TGTGCCAGCAGCTTAGACGTGCCGGCGCTGCGAGGGCATTCACCCCTCCACTTT; v_call: TRBV7-2; clone_size: -; j_call: TRBJ1-6; d_call: -
cdr3_aa: CASSNRGYSNQPQHF; cdr3_nt: TGTGCCAGCAGCAACAGGGGCTATAGCAATCAGCCCCAGCATTTT; v_call: TRBV7-3; clone_size: -; j_call: TRBJ1-5; d_call: TRBD1
cdr3_aa: CASSLTSHRGQPQHF; cdr3_nt: TGTGCCAGCAGTTTGACATCGCACAGGGGGCAGCCCCAGCATTTT; v_call: TRBV28; clone_size: -; j_call: TRBJ1-5; d_call: TRBD1
cdr3_aa: CASSPGGVSSYEQYF; cdr3_nt: TGTGCCAGCAGCCCCGGAGGTGTGAGCTCCTACGAGCAGTACTTC; v_call: TRBV7-9; clone_size: -; j_call: TRBJ2-7; d_call: -
cdr3_aa: CAWSGGTGAYGYTF; cdr3_nt: TGTGCCTGGAGTGGGGGGACAGGGGCGTATGGCTACACCTTC; v_call: TRBV30; clone_size: -; j_call: TRBJ1-2; d_call: TRBD1
cdr3_aa: CASSYQKPPSYNEQFF; cdr3_nt: TGTGCCAGCAGTTACCAAAAGCCGCCCTCCTACAATGAGCAGTTCTTC; v_call: TRBV6-5; clone_size: -; j_call: TRBJ2-1; d_call: -
cdr3_aa: CASSLAYRQYF; cdr3_nt: TGCGCCAGCAGCTTGGCGTACAGGCAGTATTTT; v_call: TRBV5-1; clone_size: -; j_call: TRBJ2-3; d_call: -
cdr3_aa: CATDRGLGENQPQHF; cdr3_nt: TGTGCCACCGACAGGGGACTTGGTGAAAATCAGCCCCAGCATTTT; v_call: TRBV19; clone_size: -; j_call: TRBJ1-5; d_call: TRBD1
cdr3_aa: CASSRELTNTEAFF; cdr3_nt: TGTGCCAGCAGCCGGGAGCTAACGAACACTGAAGCTTTCTTT; v_call: TRBV7-9; clone_size: -; j_call: TRBJ1-1; d_call: -
cdr3_aa: CASSLPQRGPVNEQFF; cdr3_nt: TGTGCCAGCAGTCTACCCCAGCGGGGGCCCGTCAATGAGCAGTTCTTC; v_call: TRBV6-6; clone_size: -; j_call: TRBJ2-1; d_call: TRBD2
cdr3_aa: CASSSAGYQPQHF; cdr3_nt: TGTGCCAGCAGCTCTGCGGGGTATCAGCCCCAGCATTTT; v_call: TRBV7-9; clone_size: -; j_call: TRBJ1-5; d_call: -
cdr3_aa: CASRPGKVAYNSPLHF; cdr3_nt: TGTGCCAGCAGACCGGGGAAGGTCGCCTATAATTCACCCCTCCACTTT; v_call: TRBV28; clone_size: -; j_call: TRBJ1-6; d_call: -
cdr3_aa: CASSLDGGLEAFF; cdr3_nt: TGTGCCAGCAGCTTGGATGGGGGCCTCGAAGCTTTCTTT; v_call: TRBV7-9; clone_size: few; j_call: TRBJ1-1; d_call: -
cdr3_aa: CASSLQDPGTYEQYF; cdr3_nt: TGTGCCAGCAGTCTTCAAGATCCCGGGACCTACGAGCAGTACTTC; v_call: TRBV2; clone_size: once; j_call: TRBJ2-7; d_call: -
cdr3_aa: CASSYEQGSSYNSPLHF; cdr3_nt: TGTGCCAGCAGTTACGAACAGGGGAGCTCCTATAATTCACCCCTCCACTTT; v_call: TRBV6-2/TRBV6-3; clone_size: -; j_call: TRBJ1-6; d_call: TRBD1
cdr3_aa: CASSPSGLDIRNQPQHF; cdr3_nt: TGTGCCAGCTCACCTTCCGGACTGGATATCCGCAATCAGCCCCAGCATTTT; v_call: TRBV18; clone_size: once; j_call: TRBJ1-5; d_call: -
cdr3_aa: CASSLEQTSNTQYF; cdr3_nt: TGCGCCAGCAGCTTGGAACAGACCTCAAACACCCAGTACTTC; v_call: TRBV5-1; clone_size: few; j_call: TRBJ2-7; d_call: -
cdr3_aa: CASSLTRGRISTDTQYF; cdr3_nt: TGTGCCAGCAGCTTAACGAGGGGGCGCATCAGCACAGATACGCAGTATTTT; v_call: TRBV7-2; clone_size: -; j_call: TRBJ2-3; d_call: TRBD1
cdr3_aa: CASSTEAGLSTGELFF; cdr3_nt: TGTGCCAGCAGCACGGAAGCGGGACTGTCAACCGGGGAGCTGTTTTTT; v_call: TRBV5-4; clone_size: -; j_call: TRBJ2-2; d_call: TRBD2
cdr3_aa: CASSLDAGKLFF; cdr3_nt: TGTGCCAGCAGTTTAGACGCGGGGAAGCTGTTTTTT; v_call: TRBV12-3/TRBV12-4; clone_size: -; j_call: TRBJ2-2; d_call: -
cdr3_aa: CASSLGGSNTEAFF; cdr3_nt: TGTGCCAGCAGCTTGGGGGGATCGAACACTGAAGCTTTCTTT; v_call: TRBV7-8; clone_size: -; j_call: TRBJ1-1; d_call: -
cdr3_aa: CASSQDQLGLNEQFF; cdr3_nt: TGCGCCAGCAGCCAAGACCAACTGGGCTTAAATGAGCAGTTCTTC; v_call: TRBV4-3; clone_size: -; j_call: TRBJ2-1; d_call: -
cdr3_aa: CASSLGQFYQPQHF; cdr3_nt: TGTGCCAGCAGCTTGGGGCAGTTTTATCAGCCCCAGCATTTT; v_call: TRBV5-5; clone_size: -; j_call: TRBJ1-5; d_call: -
cdr3_aa: CASSQGHPTEGYTF; cdr3_nt: TGTGCCAGCTCACAGGGACACCCGACGGAGGGCTACACCTTC; v_call: TRBV18; clone_size: -; j_call: TRBJ1-2; d_call: -
cdr3_aa: CASGTGVYGYTF; cdr3_nt: TGTGCCAGCGGGACAGGGGTTTATGGCTACACCTTC; v_call: TRBV28; clone_size: -; j_call: TRBJ1-2; d_call: TRBD1
cdr3_aa: CAINRNQPTGELFF; cdr3_nt: TGTGCCATCAACAGGAACCAGCCCACCGGGGAGCTGTTTTTT; v_call: TRBV10-3; clone_size: -; j_call: TRBJ2-2; d_call: -
cdr3_aa: CASSLGGGPPYGETQYF; cdr3_nt: TGCGCCAGCAGCCTAGGCGGCGGCCCTCCCTACGGAGAGACCCAGTACTTC; v_call: TRBV5-1; clone_size: -; j_call: TRBJ2-5; d_call: -
cdr3_aa: CASSLTGGAGGYTF; cdr3_nt: TGTGCCAGCAGCTTAACAGGGGGCGCGGGTGGCTACACCTTC; v_call: TRBV5-4; clone_size: once; j_call: TRBJ1-2; d_call: TRBD1
cdr3_aa: CASSSAGQRNTGELFF; cdr3_nt: TGCGCCAGCAGCAGCGCCGGACAGCGCAACACCGGGGAGCTGTTTTTT; v_call: TRBV5-1; clone_size: -; j_call: TRBJ2-2; d_call: -